This entry is about one TCR beta chain. Its antigen is still unknown. Sequencing was at survey level. Libraries were prepared by immunoSEQ multiplex PCR; TCRdb keeps only in-frame clonotypes and omits some of them. Altogether around 65,000 clones are present, about 80% being singletons, with the ten largest covering roughly 5.2%. This entry belongs to a study of pediatric ulcerative colitis. Study-wide points: No controls had the two rectal clonotypes shared by ulcerative colitis patients. Acute severe colitis showed lower rectal diversity from clonal expansions. Ulcerative colitis patients shared more blood-rectal clones than controls.

Per the germline V gene, CDR1 is LNHDA and CDR2 is SQIVND (reference sequence). There are 15 residues in the CDR3. The junction had 7 bases not matched to a gene; V was cut back by 5 bases and J by 2 bases. This sequence originates from a boy between 5 and 17 years old with moderate ulcerative colitis. The sample comprised blood. The genes are TRBV19 and TRBJ1-2; 8 nucleotides line up with TRBD1. Here the CDR3 reads CASSPRTGWNYGYTF. Here the CDR3 DNA reads TGTGCCAGTAGTCCGAGGACAGGGTGGAACTATGGCTACACCTTC.